The T cell receptor beta chain described here comes from a study of blood T cells in healthy people across ages. Overall study context: The capture of about one barcoded beta molecule per two T cells was achieved by template switching.

A second PCR of 7 to 11 cycles used a sample-barcoded 5' primer and a J-beta primer mix. Each TCR beta cDNA got a 12-nucleotide random molecular identifier. From the 5' RACE reads, TCRdb called clonotypes with MiXCR, one entry per CDR3 protein. The data contain around 1.5 million distinct CDR3 sequences, 42% of them singletons. Donors each provided 7.5 to 10 milliliters of peripheral blood. Regarding the study as a whole: Shifts in expanded clonotypes may have been confounded by donor CMV status, which was unknown.

J was trimmed by 9 bases and V by 6 bases; bases with no gene match: 3. The length of the CDR3 is 13 residues. Germline CDR1 MDHEN, CDR2 SYDVKM. This clonotype occurred a few times. Its antigen is not known. The sequence was collected from a woman between 18 and 29 years old in good health. The sample was blood. The J gene is TRBJ2-1, the V gene TRBV28; 12 bases agree with TRBD2. The CDR3 protein is CASSSLAGGEQFF. CDR3 DNA: TGTGCCAGCAGCTCACTAGCGGGAGGTGAGCAGTTCTTC.